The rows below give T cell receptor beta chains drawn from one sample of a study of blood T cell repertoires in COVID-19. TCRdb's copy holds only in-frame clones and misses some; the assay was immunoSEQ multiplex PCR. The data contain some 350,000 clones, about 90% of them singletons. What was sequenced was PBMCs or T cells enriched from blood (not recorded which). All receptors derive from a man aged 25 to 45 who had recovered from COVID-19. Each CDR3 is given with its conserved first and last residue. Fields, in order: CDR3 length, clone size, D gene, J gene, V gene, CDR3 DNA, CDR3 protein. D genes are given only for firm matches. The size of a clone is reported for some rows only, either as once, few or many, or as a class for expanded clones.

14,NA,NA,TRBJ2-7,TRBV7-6,TGTGCCAGCAGCCCCGGGAGACCCACCTACGAGCAGTACTTC,CASSPGRPTYEQYF
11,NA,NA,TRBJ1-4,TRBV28,TGTGCCAGCAGTTCAGGTGAAAAACTGTTTTTT,CASSSGEKLFF
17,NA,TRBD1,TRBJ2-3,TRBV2,TGTGCCAGCAGTGAATCGGCCGGGACAGGGGTCACAGATACGCAGTATTTT,CASSESAGTGVTDTQYF
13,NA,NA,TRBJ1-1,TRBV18,TGTGCCAGCTCAGAGTGGGCGGGGGCGATGGCTTTCTTT,CASSEWAGAMAFF
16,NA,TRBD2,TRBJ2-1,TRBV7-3,TGTGCCAGCAGCTTAACAGGGACTAGCGGGGACAATGAGCAGTTCTTC,CASSLTGTSGDNEQFF
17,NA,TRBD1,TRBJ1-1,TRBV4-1,TGCGCCAGCAGCCATACGGACAGGGTTGAGGAGAACACTGAAGCTTTCTTT,CASSHTDRVEENTEAFF
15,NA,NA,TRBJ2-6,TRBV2,TGTGCCAGCAGTGTAAGAGGGTCTGGGGCCAACGTCCTGACTTTC,CASSVRGSGANVLTF
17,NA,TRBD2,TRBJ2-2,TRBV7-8,TGTGCCAGCAGCTTAGCCCTAGCGGGGGGGAGAACCGGGGAGCTGTTTTTT,CASSLALAGGRTGELFF
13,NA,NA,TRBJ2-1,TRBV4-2,TGTGCCAGCAGCCCCTCGGGTGGCCATGAGCAGTTCTTC,CASSPSGGHEQFF
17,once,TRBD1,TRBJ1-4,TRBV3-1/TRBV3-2,TGTGCCAGCAGCCAAGATAGGGGGCAGGCTATGAATGAAAAACTGTTTTTT,CASSQDRGQAMNEKLFF
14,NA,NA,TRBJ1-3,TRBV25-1,TGTGCCAGCAGGGAGACAGTACCTGGAAACACCATATATTTT,CASRETVPGNTIYF
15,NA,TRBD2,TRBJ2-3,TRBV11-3,TGTGCCAGCAGCTCGACTAGCGGGGGGGCAGATACGCAGTATTTT,CASSSTSGGADTQYF
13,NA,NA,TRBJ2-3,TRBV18,TGTGCCAGCTCACCTGCAGACACAGATACGCAGTATTTT,CASSPADTDTQYF
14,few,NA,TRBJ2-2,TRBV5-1,TGCGCCAGCAGCCCTTGGACGGGAACTGGGGAGCTGTTTTTT,CASSPWTGTGELFF
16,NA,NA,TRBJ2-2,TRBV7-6,TGTGCCAGCAGCTTAGATACAGGAGGGGACACCGGGGAGCTGTTTTTT,CASSLDTGGDTGELFF
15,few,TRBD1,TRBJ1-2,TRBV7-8,TGTGCCAGCAGCTCAGACACCGGGACAGAGTATGGCTACACCTTC,CASSSDTGTEYGYTF
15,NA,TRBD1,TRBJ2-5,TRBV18,TGTGCCAGCTCACCACCGGGACAGGGGGAAGAGACCCAGTACTTC,CASSPPGQGEETQYF
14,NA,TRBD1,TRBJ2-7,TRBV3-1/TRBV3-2,TGTGCCAGCAGCCTCTCCGGGACAGGGAACGAGCAGCACTTC,CASSLSGTGNEQHF
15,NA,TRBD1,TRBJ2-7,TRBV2,TGTGCCAGCAGGCGTGCCGGGACAGGGGCCTACGAGCAGTACTTC,CASRRAGTGAYEQYF
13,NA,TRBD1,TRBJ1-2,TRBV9,TGTGCCAGCAGCGTAGGGGGGACAGATGGCTACACCTTC,CASSVGGTDGYTF
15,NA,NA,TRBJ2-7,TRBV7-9,TGTGCCAGCAGTCCGGCCACGACAGCGACCTACGAGCAGTACTTC,CASSPATTATYEQYF